What follows are 31 T cell receptor beta chains derived from one specimen sequenced in a study of CD4 T cell repertoires in COVID-19. The memory T cells were sequenced right after ex vivo isolation, without culture. Measured with immunoSEQ multiplex PCR; TCRdb has only the in-frame clones, and not every one. This sample yields about 24,000 clones, of which over 90% are seen a single time; approximately 0.7% belongs to the top ten. Sequences were derived from circulating follicular helper CD4+ T cells (cTfh) from blood, sampled before the COVID-19 pandemic. These TCRs come from a human donor who had COVID-19.

This sequence joins TRBV28 and TRBJ1-5; 7 bases line up with TRBD1. V lost 6 bases, J lost 7 bases, and 9 bases stayed unmatched. There are 14 residues in the CDR3. Germline CDR1 MDHEN, CDR2 SYDVKM. CDR3 region: CASRQGGEEQPQHF. The DNA of the CDR3 is TGTGCCAGCAGGCAGGGGGGTGAAGAACAGCCCCAGCATTTT.

V is TRBV7-9 and J is TRBJ2-3, with 8 bases fitting TRBD1. The germline CDR1 and CDR2 sequences are SEHNR and FQNEAQ (reference sequence). CDR3 size: 15 residues. Trimming took 4 bases from V and 7 from J; bases not matched to a gene: 10. In nucleotides, the CDR3 is TGTGCCAGCAGCTCAACGGGACAGGTTTCGAATACGCAGTATTTT. It is translated as CASSSTGQVSNTQYF.

The chain has TRBV6-1 and TRBJ2-7, with 7 bases fitting TRBD1. CDR3 length: 13 amino acids. V lost 5 bases and J lost 3; bases outside the gene matches: 4. CDR1 and CDR2 (germline): MNHNS, SASEGT. For the CDR3, the DNA is TGTGCCAGCAGTAGACAGGGTGTCTACGAGCAGTACTTC. As protein: CASSRQGVYEQYF.

The chain is built from TRBV7-2 and TRBJ2-2; no firm D call. This CDR3 comprises 14 residues. Germline V gene lookup returns CDR1 SGHTA and CDR2 FQGNSA. The V end was cut by 0 bases, the J end by 7 bases, with 9 bases between. CDR3 DNA sequence: TGTGCCAGCAGCTTAGCGCTATCAGGCGGGGAGCTGTTTTTT. Its translation is CASSLALSGGELFF. Full variable domain (rest looked up from reference TRBV7-2 and TRBJ2-2): GAGVSQSPSNKVTEKGKDVELRCDPISGHTALYWYRQSLGQGLEFLIYFQGNSAPDKSGLPSDRFSAERTGGSVSTLTIQRTQQEDSAVYLCASSLALSGGELFFGEGSRLTVL.

This clone appeared once. The chain is built from TRBV5-4 and TRBJ2-5; D might be TRBD2 (5 bases). The better agreement between TRBJ2-7 and the DNA end casts doubt on the J call. From germline, CDR1 is SGHNT and CDR2 YYREEE (reference sequence). The CDR3 consists of 13 residues. CDR3 region: CASSFAGLSEQYF. CDR3 bases: TGTGCCAGCAGCTTTGCCGGACTCTCCGAGCAGTACTTC.

The rearrangement joins TRBV5-6 to TRBJ2-2, with a possible D match to TRBD1 (6 bases). CDR3 length: 16 residues. CDR1 is SGHDT, CDR2 YYEEEE, per germline. V gave up 2 bases and J gave up 1 base, with 12 bases separating them. CDR3 loop: CASSFDRFVNTGELFF. DNA of the CDR3: TGTGCCAGCAGCTTCGACAGGTTTGTGAACACCGGGGAGCTGTTTTTT.

This chain connects TRBV27 to TRBJ2-1; TRBD1 matches 11 bases. Germline-derived CDR1 and CDR2 are MNHEY and SMNVEV (reference sequence). V was pared by 2 bases and J by 6 bases, with 6 bases of the junction left unmatched. The CDR3 spans 16 residues. In nucleotides, the CDR3 is TGTGCCAGCAGTTTAAAGGACAGGGGGCGGCTCAATGAGCAGTTCTTC. This encodes CASSLKDRGRLNEQFF.

The V call is TRBV7-7, the J call TRBJ2-1, with 9 nucleotides matching TRBD2. Germline V gene lookup returns CDR1 SSHAT and CDR2 FNYEAQ (reference sequence). J lost 7 bases, V lost 1 base, and 11 bases had no gene match. The CDR3 is made up of 17 amino acids. The CDR3 region is CASSLDIGSGGPNEQFF. The CDR3 coding sequence is TGTGCCAGCAGCTTAGATATCGGTAGCGGGGGCCCAAATGAGCAGTTCTTC.

The V and J genes are TRBV19 and TRBJ1-3; D unclear. Trimming took 4 bases from V and 4 from J, leaving 8 bases between them. The CDR3 is made up of 13 amino acids. Germline lookup yields CDR1 LNHDA and CDR2 SQIVND (reference sequence). Written as DNA, the CDR3 is TGTGCCAGTAGTAGTCCGGTCGGAAACACCATATATTTT. It encodes CASSSPVGNTIYF.

The rearrangement joins TRBV19 to TRBJ2-7, with 8 bases lining up with TRBD1. CDR1 and CDR2 from the germline V gene are LNHDA and SQIVND (reference sequence). The CDR3 runs 12 residues. V was clipped by 6 bases and J by 2 bases; unmatched bases: 0. The CDR3 region is CASRQGAYEQYF. In nucleotides, the CDR3 is TGTGCCAGTAGACAGGGGGCCTACGAGCAGTACTTC.

The genes are TRBV4-1 and TRBJ2-3, with TRBD2 matching 11 bases. Germline assignment: CDR1 MGHRA and CDR2 YSYEKL. Trimming took 6 bases from V and 2 from J; bases not matched to a gene: 10. The CDR3 sequence is 17 residues long. The CDR3 here is CASSRETSGGATDTQYF. CDR3 DNA: TGCGCCAGCAGTCGCGAAACTAGCGGGGGAGCCACAGATACGCAGTATTTT.

The chain uses TRBV7-8 and TRBJ1-4; maybe TRBD1 (5 bases). Germline lookup yields CDR1 SGHVS and CDR2 FQNEAQ. The CDR3 contains 14 residues. Trimming cost V 5 bases and J 7 bases, with 14 bases left between them. CDR3 bases: TGTGCCAGCAGCGCCAGGGTGGGGGGTGAAAAACTGTTTTTT. It is translated as CASSARVGGEKLFF.

The chain employs TRBV18 and TRBJ2-6, with 8 bases matching TRBD1. V shed 3 bases, J shed 4 bases, and the junction held 17 bases outside the gene matches. The CDR3 runs to 20 residues. In germline, CDR1 is KGHSH, CDR2 LQKENI. The CDR3 bases are TGTGCCAGCTCACCGAGGGGAGCAGGACAGGGACCGTCGGGGGCCAACGTCCTGACTTTC. Its protein is CASSPRGAGQGPSGANVLTF.

The rearrangement links TRBV6-1 to TRBJ1-3; D call uncertain. The CDR3 totals 17 residues. In germline, CDR1 is MNHNS, CDR2 SASEGT. Between the trimmed V and J ends, which lost 3 bases and 5 bases, there was a span of 20 bases. The CDR3 DNA is TGTGCCAGCAGTGATGGTGTGGGAGGTCGACTGAGAAACACCATATATTTT. Translated: CASSDGVGGRLRNTIYF.

V usage is TRBV27 and J usage is TRBJ1-4; maybe TRBD1 (6 bases). This CDR3 is built from 16 residues. V was trimmed by 5 bases and J by 7 bases, leaving 20 bases between them. Germline V gene data show CDR1 as MNHEY and CDR2 as SMNVEV (reference sequence). The CDR3 nucleotides are TGTGCCAGCAGTCCCCGCATCACAGGGAGCGGTGAAAAACTGTTTTTT. Translating gives CASSPRITGSGEKLFF.

This chain connects TRBV7-9 to TRBJ2-1; a weak D match, TRBD1 (6 bases). This CDR3 region has 14 residues. Per the germline V gene, CDR1 is SEHNR and CDR2 is FQNEAQ (reference sequence). Trimming cost V 3 bases and J 0 bases, with 6 bases left between them. CDR3: CASSLTGSYNEQFF. The CDR3 coding sequence is TGTGCCAGCAGCTTGACAGGCTCCTACAATGAGCAGTTCTTC.

The chain employs TRBV6-1 and TRBJ1-4; D possibly corresponds to TRBD1 (5 bases). CDR1 is MNHNS, CDR2 SASEGT, per germline. V gave up 7 bases and J gave up 6 bases, with 15 bases separating them. The CDR3 runs to 14 residues. The CDR3 sequence: CASTDTGGDEKLFF. CDR3 DNA sequence: TGTGCCAGCACGGATACGGGGGGGGATGAAAAACTGTTTTTT.

The chain joins TRBV2 to TRBJ2-1; TRBD1 matches 8 bases. J gave up 15 bases and V 3 bases, and 4 bases lay outside the gene matches. This CDR3 has 11 residues. Germline CDR1 reads SNHLY; CDR2 reads FYNNEI. CDR3 sequence reads: CASSEDRVPFF. The CDR3 DNA follows: TGTGCCAGCAGTGAGGACAGGGTGCCGTTCTTC.

J is TRBJ1-2 and V is TRBV4-2; D may be TRBD1 (6 bases). CDR3 length: 13 amino acids. V lost 4 bases and J lost 3, with 9 bases in between. Germline V gene lookup returns CDR1 LGHNA and CDR2 YNFKEQ. CDR3 DNA: TGTGCCAGCAGCCCAAAGGGGGACTATGGCTACACCTTC. Translating it yields CASSPKGDYGYTF.

The chain employs TRBV10-1 and TRBJ2-3; 10 positions agree with TRBD2. This CDR3 is 16 amino acids long. Germline-derived CDR1 and CDR2 are WNHNN and SYGVQD (reference sequence). The V gene end was trimmed by 0 bases and the J gene end by 5 bases; junction bases not matched to a gene: 5. This CDR3 reads CASSESASGGRDTQYF. The CDR3, as DNA: TGCGCCAGCAGTGAGTCGGCTAGCGGGGGAAGAGATACGCAGTATTTT.

This rearrangement joins TRBV27 to TRBJ2-7, with 11 bases aligning to TRBD2. This CDR3 comprises 15 residues. With V trimmed by 6 bases and J by 2 bases, 6 bases remained unmatched. Germline V gene lookup returns CDR1 MNHEY and CDR2 SMNVEV (reference sequence). CDR3 residues: CASSLTSGGTYEQYF. CDR3 nucleotides: TGTGCCAGCAGCCTCACTAGCGGGGGTACCTACGAGCAGTACTTC.

This chain links TRBV6-5 with TRBJ1-2, with D possibly being TRBD1 (5 bases). With 0 bases removed from V and 6 bases from J, the gap between germline ends came to 5 bases. CDR3 length: 12 amino acids. The germline CDR1 and CDR2 sequences are MNHEY and SVGAGI. The CDR3 DNA reads as TGTGCCAGCAGTTACTCAGGGGATGGCTACACCTTC. Its translation is CASSYSGDGYTF.

The chain joins TRBV19 to TRBJ1-1, with TRBD1 matching over 11 bases. The CDR3 has 15 amino acids. V was pared by 4 bases and J by 4 bases, with 5 bases of the junction left unmatched. Per the germline V gene, CDR1 is LNHDA and CDR2 is SQIVND (reference sequence). For the CDR3, the DNA is TGTGCCAGTAGTAGAGGACAGGGGGCGCCCACTGAAGCTTTCTTT. Translation gives CASSRGQGAPTEAFF.

J is TRBJ2-3 and V is TRBV19; 9 bases fit TRBD1. CDR1 is LNHDA and CDR2 is SQIVND in the germline V gene (reference sequence). This CDR3 is built from 15 residues. The ends lost 4 bases at V and 5 bases at J; junction bases unmatched: 7. The CDR3 loop reads CASSTGTGRGDTQYF. The CDR3 coding sequence is TGTGCCAGTAGTACCGGGACAGGGAGAGGAGATACGCAGTATTTT.

The V gene is TRBV6-5, the J gene TRBJ1-2; TRBD1 agrees at 7 bases. There are 13 residues in the CDR3. The germline gives CDR1 MNHEY, CDR2 SVGAGI. With V trimmed by 10 bases and J by 7 bases, 12 bases remained unmatched. CDR3 sequence: CAIRQGERGGYTF. CDR3 DNA: TGTGCCATCCGACAGGGAGAAAGGGGTGGCTACACCTTC.

In its sample, this clone was seen once. The J gene is TRBJ2-3, the V gene TRBV5-1; the match to TRBD2 covers 13 bases. This CDR3 comprises 16 residues. The germline gives CDR1 SGHRS, CDR2 YFSETQ. V was clipped by 4 bases and J by 5 bases; unmatched bases: 7. The CDR3 coding sequence is TGCGCCAGCAGCCTCGGACTAGCGGGGGCGAGAGATACGCAGTATTTT. It yields the protein CASSLGLAGARDTQYF.

This sequence joins TRBV6-6 and TRBJ2-3, with D maybe TRBD1 (6 bases). Germline CDR1 reads MNHNY; CDR2 reads SVGAGI (reference sequence). The CDR3 is 15 amino acids. The ends were cut back, 6 bases at V and 2 bases at J, with 15 bases in the middle. The CDR3 nucleotides are TGTGCCAGCAGACAGGGACCAAACCCCACAGATACGCAGTATTTT. Its translation is CASRQGPNPTDTQYF.

The V and J genes are TRBV30 and TRBJ2-1; unclear D gene. The germline V gene encodes CDR1 GTSNPN and CDR2 SVGIG (reference sequence). The CDR3 contains 11 residues. Trimming took 4 bases from V and 8 from J, leaving 9 bases between them. The chain's CDR3 is CAWIRVYEQFF. CDR3 DNA sequence: TGTGCCTGGATCCGGGTCTATGAGCAGTTCTTC.

V usage is TRBV28 and J usage is TRBJ1-5; D is perhaps TRBD1 (6 bases). This CDR3 is built from 18 residues. Trimming left V 4 bases short and J 0 bases short, with 19 bases between. Per germline, CDR1 MDHEN and CDR2 SYDVKM. The CDR3 loop is CASSSKYPGQYSNQPQHF. CDR3 coding DNA: TGTGCCAGCAGTTCCAAATATCCGGGACAATATAGCAATCAGCCCCAGCATTTT.

This clone occurred once. The chain carries TRBV5-6 and TRBJ2-7; TRBD1 agrees at 8 bases. There are 12 residues in the CDR3. Trimming removed 3 bases from V and 4 bases from J; junction bases left unmatched: 0. Germline V gives CDR1 SGHDT, CDR2 YYEEEE. Here the CDR3 reads CASSWDRYEQYF. The CDR3 DNA sequence: TGTGCCAGCAGCTGGGACAGGTACGAGCAGTACTTC.

J is TRBJ1-3 and V is TRBV5-1; 9 bases map to TRBD1. CDR3 length: 17 amino acids. Germline loops: CDR1 SGHRS, CDR2 YFSETQ. After removal of 1 base from V and 2 bases from J, the junction contained 7 bases not matched to a gene. CDR3 bases: TGCGCCAGCAGCTTGTGGGGACAGGGCAGCCCTGGAAACACCATATATTTT. This translates into CASSLWGQGSPGNTIYF.